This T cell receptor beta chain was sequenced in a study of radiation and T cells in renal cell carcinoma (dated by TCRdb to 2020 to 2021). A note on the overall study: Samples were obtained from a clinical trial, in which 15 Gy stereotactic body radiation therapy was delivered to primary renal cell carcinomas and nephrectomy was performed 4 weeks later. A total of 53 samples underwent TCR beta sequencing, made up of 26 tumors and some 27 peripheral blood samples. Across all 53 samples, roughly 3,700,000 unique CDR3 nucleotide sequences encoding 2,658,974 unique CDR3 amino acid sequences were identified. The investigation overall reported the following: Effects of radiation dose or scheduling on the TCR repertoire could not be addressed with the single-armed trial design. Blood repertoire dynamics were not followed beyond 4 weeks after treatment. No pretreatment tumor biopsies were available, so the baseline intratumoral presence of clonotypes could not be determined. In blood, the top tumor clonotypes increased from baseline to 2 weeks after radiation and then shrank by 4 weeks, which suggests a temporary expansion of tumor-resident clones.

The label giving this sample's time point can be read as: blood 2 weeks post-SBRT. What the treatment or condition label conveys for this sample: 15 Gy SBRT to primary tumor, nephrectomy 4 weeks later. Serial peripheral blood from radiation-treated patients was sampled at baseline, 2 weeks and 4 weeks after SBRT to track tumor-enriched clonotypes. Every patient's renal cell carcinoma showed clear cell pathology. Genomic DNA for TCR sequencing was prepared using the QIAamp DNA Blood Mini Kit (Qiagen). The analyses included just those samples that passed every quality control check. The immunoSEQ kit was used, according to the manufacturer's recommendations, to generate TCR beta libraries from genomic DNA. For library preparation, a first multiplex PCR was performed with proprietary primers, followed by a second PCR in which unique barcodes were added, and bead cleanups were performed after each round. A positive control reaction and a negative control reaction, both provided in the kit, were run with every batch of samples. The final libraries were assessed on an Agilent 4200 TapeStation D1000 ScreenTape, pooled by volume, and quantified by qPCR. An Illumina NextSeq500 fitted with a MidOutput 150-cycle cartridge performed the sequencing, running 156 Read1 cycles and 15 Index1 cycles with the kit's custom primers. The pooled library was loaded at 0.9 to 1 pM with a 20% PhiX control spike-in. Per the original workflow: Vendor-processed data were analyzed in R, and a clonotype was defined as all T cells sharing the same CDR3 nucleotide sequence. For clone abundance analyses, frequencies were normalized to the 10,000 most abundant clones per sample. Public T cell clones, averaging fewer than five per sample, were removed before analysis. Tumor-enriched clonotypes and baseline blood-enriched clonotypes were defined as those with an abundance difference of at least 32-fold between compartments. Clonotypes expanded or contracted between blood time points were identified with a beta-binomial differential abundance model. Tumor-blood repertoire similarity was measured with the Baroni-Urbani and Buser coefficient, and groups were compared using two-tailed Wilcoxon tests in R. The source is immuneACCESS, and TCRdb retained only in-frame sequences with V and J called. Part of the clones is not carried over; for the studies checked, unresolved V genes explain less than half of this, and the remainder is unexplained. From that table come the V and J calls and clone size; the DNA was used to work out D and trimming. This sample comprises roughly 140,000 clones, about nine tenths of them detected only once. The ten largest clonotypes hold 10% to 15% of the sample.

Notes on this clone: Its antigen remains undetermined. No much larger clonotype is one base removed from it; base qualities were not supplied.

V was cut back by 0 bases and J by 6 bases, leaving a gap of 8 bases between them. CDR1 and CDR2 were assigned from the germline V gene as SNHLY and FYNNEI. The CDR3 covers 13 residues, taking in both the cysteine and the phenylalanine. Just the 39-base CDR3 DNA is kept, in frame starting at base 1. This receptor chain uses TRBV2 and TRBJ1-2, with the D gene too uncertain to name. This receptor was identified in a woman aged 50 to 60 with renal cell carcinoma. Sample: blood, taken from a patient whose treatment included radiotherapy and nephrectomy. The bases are TGTGCCAGCAGTGAAGCTAGGAGGGATGGCTACACCTTC. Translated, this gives CASSEARRDGYTF.